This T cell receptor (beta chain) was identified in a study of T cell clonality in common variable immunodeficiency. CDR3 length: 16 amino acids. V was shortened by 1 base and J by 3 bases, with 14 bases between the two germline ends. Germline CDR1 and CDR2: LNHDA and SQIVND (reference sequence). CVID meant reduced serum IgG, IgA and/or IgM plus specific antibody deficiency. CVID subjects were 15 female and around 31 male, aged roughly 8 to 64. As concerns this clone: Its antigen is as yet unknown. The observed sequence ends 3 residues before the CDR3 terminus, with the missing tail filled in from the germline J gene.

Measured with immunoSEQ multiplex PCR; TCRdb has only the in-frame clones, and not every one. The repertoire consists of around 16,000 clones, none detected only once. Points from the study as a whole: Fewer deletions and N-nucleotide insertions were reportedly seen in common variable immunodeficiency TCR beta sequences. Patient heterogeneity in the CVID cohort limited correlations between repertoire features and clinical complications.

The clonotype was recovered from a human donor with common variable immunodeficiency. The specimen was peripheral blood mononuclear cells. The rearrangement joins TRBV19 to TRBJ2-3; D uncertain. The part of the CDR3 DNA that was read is TGTGCCAGTAGTATAGGGCCCGTCGCTCAAACAGATACG. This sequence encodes CASSIGPVAQTDT. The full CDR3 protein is CASSIGPVAQTDTQYF.